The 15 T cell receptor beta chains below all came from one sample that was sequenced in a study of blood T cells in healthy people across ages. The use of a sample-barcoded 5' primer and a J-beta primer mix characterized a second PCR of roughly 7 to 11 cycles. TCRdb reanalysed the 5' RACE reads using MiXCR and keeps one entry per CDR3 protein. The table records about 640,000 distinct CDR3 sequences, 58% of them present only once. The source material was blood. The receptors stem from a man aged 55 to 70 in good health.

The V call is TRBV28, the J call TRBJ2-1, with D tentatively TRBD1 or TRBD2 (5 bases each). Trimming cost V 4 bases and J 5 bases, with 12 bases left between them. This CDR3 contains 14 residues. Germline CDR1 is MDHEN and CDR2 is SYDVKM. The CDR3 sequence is CASSWTGTDNEQFF. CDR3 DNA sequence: TGTGCCAGCAGTTGGACCGGGACCGACAATGAGCAGTTCTTC.

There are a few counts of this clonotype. CDR3 sequence: CASSWDRSTTDTQYF. The CDR3 DNA sequence: TGTGCCAGCAGCTGGGACAGATCCACCACAGATACGCAGTATTTT. The chain has TRBV5-4 and TRBJ2-3; 7 bases are a match to TRBD1. Germline-derived CDR1 and CDR2 are SGHNT and YYREEE (reference sequence). The CDR3 extends over 15 amino acids. J lost 2 bases, V lost 3 bases, and 6 bases had no gene match.

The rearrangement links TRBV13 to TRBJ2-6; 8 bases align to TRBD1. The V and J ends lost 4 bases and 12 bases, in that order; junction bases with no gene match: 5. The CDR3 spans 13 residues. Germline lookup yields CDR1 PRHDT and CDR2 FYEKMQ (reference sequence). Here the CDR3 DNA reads TGTGCCAGCAGCTCCGGGACAGGTCGCGTCCTGACTTTC. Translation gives CASSSGTGRVLTF.

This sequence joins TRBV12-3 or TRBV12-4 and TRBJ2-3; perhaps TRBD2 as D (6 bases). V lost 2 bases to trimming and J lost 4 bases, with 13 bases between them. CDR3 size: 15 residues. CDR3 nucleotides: TGTGCCAGCAGTTTATTTGGCGGGGCTCCAGATACGCAGTATTTT. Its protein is CASSLFGGAPDTQYF.

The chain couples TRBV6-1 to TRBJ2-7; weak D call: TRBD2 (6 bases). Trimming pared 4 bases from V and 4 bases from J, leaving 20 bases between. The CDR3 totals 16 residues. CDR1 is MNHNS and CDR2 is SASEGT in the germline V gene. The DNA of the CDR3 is TGTGCCAGCAGTGCCCAACGGGGACGGAGCGGGTACGAGCAGTACTTC. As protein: CASSAQRGRSGYEQYF.

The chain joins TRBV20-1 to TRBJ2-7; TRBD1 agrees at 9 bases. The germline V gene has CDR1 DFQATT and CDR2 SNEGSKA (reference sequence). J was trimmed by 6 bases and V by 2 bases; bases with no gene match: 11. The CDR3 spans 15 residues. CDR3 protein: CSARRSGQGIGEQYF. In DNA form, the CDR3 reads TGCAGTGCTAGACGTTCCGGACAGGGGATCGGCGAGCAGTACTTC.

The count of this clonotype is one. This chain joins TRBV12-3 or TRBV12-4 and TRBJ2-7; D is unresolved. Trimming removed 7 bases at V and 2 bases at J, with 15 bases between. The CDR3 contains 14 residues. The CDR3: CASTVGGPTYEQYF. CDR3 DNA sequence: TGTGCCAGCACCGTGGGTGGTCCTACCTACGAGCAGTACTTC.

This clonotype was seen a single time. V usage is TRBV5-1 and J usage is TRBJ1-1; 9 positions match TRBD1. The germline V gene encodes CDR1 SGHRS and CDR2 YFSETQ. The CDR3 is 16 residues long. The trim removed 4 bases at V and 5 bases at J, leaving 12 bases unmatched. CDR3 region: CASSLVNRGLRTEAFF. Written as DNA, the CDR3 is TGCGCCAGCAGCCTGGTAAACAGGGGGCTGAGAACTGAAGCTTTCTTT.

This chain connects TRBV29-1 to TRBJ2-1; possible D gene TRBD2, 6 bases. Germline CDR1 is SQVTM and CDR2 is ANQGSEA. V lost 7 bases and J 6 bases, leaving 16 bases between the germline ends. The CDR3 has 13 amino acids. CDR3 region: CSAFGGVRNEQFF. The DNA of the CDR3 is TGCAGCGCCTTCGGGGGAGTCCGCAATGAGCAGTTCTTC.

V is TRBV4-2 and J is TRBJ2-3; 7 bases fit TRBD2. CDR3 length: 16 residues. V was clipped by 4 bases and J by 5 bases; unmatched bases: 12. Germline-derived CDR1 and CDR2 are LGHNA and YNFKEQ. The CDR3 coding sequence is TGTGCCAGCAGCCCTCGAGCGGGGTACATTATAGATACGCAGTATTTT. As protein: CASSPRAGYIIDTQYF.

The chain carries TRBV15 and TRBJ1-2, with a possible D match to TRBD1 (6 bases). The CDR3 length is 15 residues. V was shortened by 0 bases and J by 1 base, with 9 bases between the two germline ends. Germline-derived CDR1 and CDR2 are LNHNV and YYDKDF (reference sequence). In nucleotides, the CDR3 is TGTGCCACCAGCAGAGAAAGGGGGGGTAACTATGGCTACACCTTC. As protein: CATSRERGGNYGYTF.

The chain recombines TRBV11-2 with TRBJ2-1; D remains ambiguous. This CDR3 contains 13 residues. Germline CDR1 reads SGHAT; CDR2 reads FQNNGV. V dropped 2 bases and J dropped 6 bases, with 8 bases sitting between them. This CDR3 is CASSLNGLNEQFF. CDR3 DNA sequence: TGTGCCAGCAGCTTAAACGGGCTCAATGAGCAGTTCTTC. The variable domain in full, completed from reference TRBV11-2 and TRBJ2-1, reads EAGVAQSPRYKIIEKRQSVAFWCNPISGHATLYWYQQILGQGPKLLIQFQNNGVVDDSQLPKDRFSAERLKGVDSTLKIQPAKLEDSAVYLCASSLNGLNEQFFGPGTRLTVL.

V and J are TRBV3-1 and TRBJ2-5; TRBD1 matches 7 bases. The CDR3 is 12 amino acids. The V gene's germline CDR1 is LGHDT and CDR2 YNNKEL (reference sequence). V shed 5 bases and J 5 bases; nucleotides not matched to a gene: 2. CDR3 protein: CASSNRGETQYF. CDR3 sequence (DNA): TGTGCCAGCAGCAACAGGGGTGAGACCCAGTACTTC.

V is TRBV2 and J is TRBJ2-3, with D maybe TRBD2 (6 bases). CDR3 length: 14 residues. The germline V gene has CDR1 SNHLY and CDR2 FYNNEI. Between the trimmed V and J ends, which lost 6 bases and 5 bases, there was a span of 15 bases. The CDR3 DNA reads TGTGCCAGCAGAGCCGGGAGCTGGAGAGATACGCAGTATTTT. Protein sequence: CASRAGSWRDTQYF.

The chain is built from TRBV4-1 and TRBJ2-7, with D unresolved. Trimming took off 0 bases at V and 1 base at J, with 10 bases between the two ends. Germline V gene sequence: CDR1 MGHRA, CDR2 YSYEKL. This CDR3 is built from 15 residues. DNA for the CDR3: TGCGCCAGCAGCCAAGATTGGCCAGCTTCCTACGAGCAGTACTTC. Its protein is CASSQDWPASYEQYF.